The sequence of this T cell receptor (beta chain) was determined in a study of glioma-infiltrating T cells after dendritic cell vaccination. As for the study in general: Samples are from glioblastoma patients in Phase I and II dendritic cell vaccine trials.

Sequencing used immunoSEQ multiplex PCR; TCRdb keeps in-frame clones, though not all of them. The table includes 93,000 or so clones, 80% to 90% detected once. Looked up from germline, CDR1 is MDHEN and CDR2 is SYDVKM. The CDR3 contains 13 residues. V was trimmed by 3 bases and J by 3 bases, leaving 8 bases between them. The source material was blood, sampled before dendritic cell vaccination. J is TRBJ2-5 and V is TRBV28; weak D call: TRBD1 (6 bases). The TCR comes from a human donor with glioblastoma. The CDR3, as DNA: TGTGCCAGCAGTTTCGCAGGGGAAGAGACCCAGTACTTC. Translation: CASSFAGEETQYF.